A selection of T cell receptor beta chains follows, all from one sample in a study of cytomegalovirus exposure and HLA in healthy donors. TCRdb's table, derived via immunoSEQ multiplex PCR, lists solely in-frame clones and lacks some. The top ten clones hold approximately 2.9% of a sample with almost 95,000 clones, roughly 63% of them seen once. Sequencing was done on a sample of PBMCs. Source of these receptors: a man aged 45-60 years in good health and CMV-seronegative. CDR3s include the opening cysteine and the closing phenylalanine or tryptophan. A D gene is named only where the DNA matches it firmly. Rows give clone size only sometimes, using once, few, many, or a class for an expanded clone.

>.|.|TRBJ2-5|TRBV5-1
TGCGCCAGCAGCTTGGTTAGACAAGAGACCCAGTACTTC
CASSLVRQETQYF
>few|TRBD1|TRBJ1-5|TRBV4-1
TGCGCCAGCAGCCCAAGGACAGGGAATCAGCCCCAGCATTTT
CASSPRTGNQPQHF
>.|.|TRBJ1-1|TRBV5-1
TGCGCCAGCAGCTTGGGGCCGGCGGCAAACACTGAAGCTTTCTTT
CASSLGPAANTEAFF
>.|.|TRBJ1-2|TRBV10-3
TGTGCCATCAGTCCACACGCGGGAGGAAACTATGGCTACACCTTC
CAISPHAGGNYGYTF
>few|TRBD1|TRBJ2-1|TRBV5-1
TGCGCCAGCAACCTGGGACAGGGGGTCGGGGAGCAGTTCTTC
CASNLGQGVGEQFF
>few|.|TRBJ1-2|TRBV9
TGTGCCAGCAGCGAGGGGGAGAACTATGGCTACACCTTC
CASSEGENYGYTF
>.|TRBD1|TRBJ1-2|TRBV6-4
TGTGCCAGCAGTGACTCGAACAGGGGAAGTGGCTACACCTTC
CASSDSNRGSGYTF
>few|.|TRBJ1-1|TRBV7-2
TGTGCCAGCAGCCTACTCTCGGGCACTGAAGCTTTCTTT
CASSLLSGTEAFF
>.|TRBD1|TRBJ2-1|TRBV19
TGTGCCAGTAGTATAGATCGGCGAGATGGGACAGTCAAGACCTACAATGAGCAGTTCTTC
CASSIDRRDGTVKTYNEQFF
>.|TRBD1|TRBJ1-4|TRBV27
TGTGCCAGCGGACCCGGTGTGAGGGGGCGCAGTGGAAAACTGTTTTTT
CASGPGVRGRSGKLFF
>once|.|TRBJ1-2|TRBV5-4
TGTGCCAGCAGCTTGGTAGGTCAGGGGCGCGGCTACACCTTC
CASSLVGQGRGYTF
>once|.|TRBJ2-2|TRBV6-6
TGTGCCAGCAGTTACCAACGACAGATCACCGGGGAGCTGTTTTTT
CASSYQRQITGELFF
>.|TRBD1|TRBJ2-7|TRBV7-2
TGTGCCAGCAGCCCCGACAGGGACAACGAGCAGTACTTC
CASSPDRDNEQYF
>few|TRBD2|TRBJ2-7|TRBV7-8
TGTGCCAGCAGCCTGGGGACTAGCGGGTCTTACGAGCAGTACTTC
CASSLGTSGSYEQYF
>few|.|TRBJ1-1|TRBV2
TGTGCCAGCAGTTACATTGCTGAAGCTTTCTTT
CASSYIAEAFF
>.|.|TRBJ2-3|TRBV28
TGTGCCAGCAGTGACTATACGCAGTATTTT
CASSDYTQYF
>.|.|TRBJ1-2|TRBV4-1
TGCGCCAGCAGCCAACCTGAAATTGGACAGTGGGACTATGGCTACACCTTC
CASSQPEIGQWDYGYTF
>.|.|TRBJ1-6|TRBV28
TGTGCCAGCAGTTTACTGAGGGACTCCTATAATTCACCCCTCCACTTT
CASSLLRDSYNSPLHF
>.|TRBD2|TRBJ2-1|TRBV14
TGTGCCAGCAGCCTAGGGAGGGCGATCTACAATGAGCAGTTCTTC
CASSLGRAIYNEQFF
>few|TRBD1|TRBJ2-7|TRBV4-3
TGCGCCAGCAGCCAAGGTCACAGGGGCGCCTACGAGCAGTACTTC
CASSQGHRGAYEQYF
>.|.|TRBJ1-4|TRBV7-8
TGTGCCAGCAGCTTAAGGGGTGAAAAACTGTTTTTT
CASSLRGEKLFF
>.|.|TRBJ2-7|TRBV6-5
TGTGCCAGCAGTTACGTGGGGGGCTACGAGCAGTACTTC
CASSYVGGYEQYF
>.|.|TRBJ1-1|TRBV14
TGTGCCAGCAGCCAAGGGACACCGGGCACTGAAGCTTTCTTT
CASSQGTPGTEAFF
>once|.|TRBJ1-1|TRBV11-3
TGTGCCAGCAGCTCGTACCAGGGGCCGTTTGAAGCTTTCTTT
CASSSYQGPFEAFF
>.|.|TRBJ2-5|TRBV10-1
TGCGCCAGTCAGGACTACTCGTCGCAAGAGACCCAGTACTTC
CASQDYSSQETQYF
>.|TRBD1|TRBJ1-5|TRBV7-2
TGTGCCAGCAGCTCCCCAGGGGGTCAGCCCCAGCATTTT
CASSSPGGQPQHF
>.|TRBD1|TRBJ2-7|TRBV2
TGTGCCAGCAAGGACAGGATCTACACCTACGAGCAGTACTTC
CASKDRIYTYEQYF
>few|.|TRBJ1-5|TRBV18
TGTGCCAGCTCAGAACAGGGATTTTATAGCAATCAGCCCCAGCATTTT
CASSEQGFYSNQPQHF
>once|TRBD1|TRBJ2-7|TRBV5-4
TGTGCAAGCGGACGAGGGACAGGGGCCTACGAGCAGTACTTC
CASGRGTGAYEQYF
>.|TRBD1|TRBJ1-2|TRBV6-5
TGTGCCAGCAGCCCCCAGGACAGGAACTATGGCTACACCTTC
CASSPQDRNYGYTF
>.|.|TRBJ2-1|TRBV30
TGTGCCTGGAGTCTCGGATCGGGATCCTACGATGAGCAGTTCTTC
CAWSLGSGSYDEQFF
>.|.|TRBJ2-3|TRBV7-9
TGTGCCAGCAGCTTAGACAGAAGCACAGATACGCAGTATTTT
CASSLDRSTDTQYF
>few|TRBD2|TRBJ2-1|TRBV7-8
TGTGCCAGCAGCTTATTCGGAATAGCGGGAAACTACAATGAGCAGTTCTTC
CASSLFGIAGNYNEQFF
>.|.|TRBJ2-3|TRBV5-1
TGCGCCAGCAGCCCTACTACAGGGTATGAAGGCCAGTATTTT
CASSPTTGYEGQYF
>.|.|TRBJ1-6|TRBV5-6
TGTGCCAGCAGCTTCTACACAGATTCACCCCTCCACTTT
CASSFYTDSPLHF
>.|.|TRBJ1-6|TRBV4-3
TGCGCCAGCAGCCAAGGGAGCCAGGGTACCCTTTCCCTTCCCCTCCACTTT
CASSQGSQGTLSLPLHF
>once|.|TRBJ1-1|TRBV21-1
TGTGCCAGCAGCAAAACGCAGGGGTTGAACACTGAAGCTTTCTTT
CASSKTQGLNTEAFF